This T cell receptor (beta chain) appears in the sequencing data of a study of blood T cell repertoires in COVID-19. The V end lost 3 bases, the J end lost 5 bases, and 11 bases lay between the germline ends. CDR1 is SGDLS and CDR2 is YYNGEE in the germline V gene. This CDR3 is built from 13 residues. Only in-frame clones appear in the TCRdb table, and some are missing; sequencing was by immunoSEQ multiplex PCR. The repertoire has over 100,000 clones, approximately 86% of them found once; the top ten carry roughly 11%. The sample taken for sequencing was peripheral blood. V gene TRBV9 combines with J gene TRBJ1-1; the D gene is possibly TRBD1 (6 bases). This clonotype was sampled from a woman in her sixties or seventies with COVID-19, enrolled during active disease. The CDR3 DNA reads TGTGCCAGCAGCGAGGCCACAGGGACTGAAGCTTTCTTT. It is translated as CASSEATGTEAFF.